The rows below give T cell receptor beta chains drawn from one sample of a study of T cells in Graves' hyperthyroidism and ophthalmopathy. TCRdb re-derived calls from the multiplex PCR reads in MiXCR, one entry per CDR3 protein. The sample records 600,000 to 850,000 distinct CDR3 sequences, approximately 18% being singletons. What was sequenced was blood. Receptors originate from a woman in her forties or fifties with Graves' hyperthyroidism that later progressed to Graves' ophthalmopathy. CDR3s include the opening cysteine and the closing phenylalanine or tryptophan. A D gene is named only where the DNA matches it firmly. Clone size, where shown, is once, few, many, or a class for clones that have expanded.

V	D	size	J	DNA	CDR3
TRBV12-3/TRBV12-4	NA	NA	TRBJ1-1	TGTGCCAGCACCGCCGCGAACACTGAAGCTTTCTTT	CASTAANTEAFF
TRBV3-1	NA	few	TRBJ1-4	TGTGCCAGCAGCCAGGCCAGGGACGTTAATGAAAAACTGTTTTTT	CASSQARDVNEKLFF
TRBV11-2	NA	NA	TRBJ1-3	TGTGCCAGCAGCTTAGCTTCGGCGAACACCATATATTTT	CASSLASANTIYF
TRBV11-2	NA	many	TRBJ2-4	TGTGCCAGCAGCTTAGGGGGGGCCCCCCTAGCCAAAAACATTCAGTACTTC	CASSLGGAPLAKNIQYF
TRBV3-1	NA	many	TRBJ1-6	TGTGCCAGCAGCCAAGCCGGGTCGGCGCGGGTGAGATCACCCCTCCACTTT	CASSQAGSARVRSPLHF
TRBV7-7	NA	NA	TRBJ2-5	TGTGCTAGCAGCTTAGCAGGGAGCCAAGAGACCCAGTACTTC	CASSLAGSQETQYF
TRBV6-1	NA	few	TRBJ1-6	TGTGCCAGCAAGCGGCAGCGAAACTCACCCCTCCACTTT	CASKRQRNSPLHF
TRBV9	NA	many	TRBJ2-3	TGTGCCAGCAGCGTAGTTGGCCTGGATACGCAGTATTTT	CASSVVGLDTQYF
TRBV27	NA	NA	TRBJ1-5	TGTGCCAGCAGTTTAACGATCCTGAATCAGCCCCAGCATTTT	CASSLTILNQPQHF
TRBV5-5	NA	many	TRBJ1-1	TGTGCCAGCAGCTTGGGGTGGGGGGTTGGCACTGAAGCTTTCTTT	CASSLGWGVGTEAFF
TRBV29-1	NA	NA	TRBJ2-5	TGCAGCGTTGGTCTACTCGCCGAGACCCAGTACTTC	CSVGLLAETQYF
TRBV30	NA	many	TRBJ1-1	TGTGCCTGGAGCGGCAGGGGATACACTGAAGCTTTCTTT	CAWSGRGYTEAFF
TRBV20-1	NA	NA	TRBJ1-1	TGCAGTGCTAGAGGCCTTTACAGCAAGAACACTGAAGCTTTCTTT	CSARGLYSKNTEAFF
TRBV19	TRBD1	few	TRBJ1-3	TGTGCCAGTAGTATGACAGGGTCCGCCGCTGGAAACACCATATATTTT	CASSMTGSAAGNTIYF
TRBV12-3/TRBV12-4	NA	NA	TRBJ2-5	TGTGCCAGCAGCCCCCCCCGGGACGGTCAAGAGACCCAGTACTTC	CASSPPRDGQETQYF